This T cell receptor beta chain emerged from a study of sequential checkpoint blockade in melanoma. Study-wide background: Arm A got nivolumab then ipilimumab; arm B the reverse, 1:1. After both sequences, patients received maintenance nivolumab.

This clone turned up a few times. Germline and junction disagree at one end, which may indicate a read error. Treatment reported: randomized to nivolumab then ipilimumab (arm A) or the reverse (arm B). PBMC sorting kept live CD3+CD8+ cells without CD19 or CD56. TCRdb keeps only in-frame clones here, not all; method: immunoSEQ multiplex PCR. The data show some 30,000 clones, around 88% seen once. This CDR3 is 14 amino acids long. From germline, CDR1 is MRHNA and CDR2 SNTAGT. Sequences were derived from CD8+ T cells sorted from blood (inferred from file names), sampled from a patient given nivolumab and ipilimumab in sequence. The clonotype comes from a human donor with melanoma. The chain is built from TRBV6-4 and TRBJ2-1; D remains ambiguous. CDR3 residues: CACSDSAVANEQFF. CDR3 sequence (DNA): TGTGCCTGCAGTGACTCGGCGGTAGCCAATGAGCAGTTCTTC.